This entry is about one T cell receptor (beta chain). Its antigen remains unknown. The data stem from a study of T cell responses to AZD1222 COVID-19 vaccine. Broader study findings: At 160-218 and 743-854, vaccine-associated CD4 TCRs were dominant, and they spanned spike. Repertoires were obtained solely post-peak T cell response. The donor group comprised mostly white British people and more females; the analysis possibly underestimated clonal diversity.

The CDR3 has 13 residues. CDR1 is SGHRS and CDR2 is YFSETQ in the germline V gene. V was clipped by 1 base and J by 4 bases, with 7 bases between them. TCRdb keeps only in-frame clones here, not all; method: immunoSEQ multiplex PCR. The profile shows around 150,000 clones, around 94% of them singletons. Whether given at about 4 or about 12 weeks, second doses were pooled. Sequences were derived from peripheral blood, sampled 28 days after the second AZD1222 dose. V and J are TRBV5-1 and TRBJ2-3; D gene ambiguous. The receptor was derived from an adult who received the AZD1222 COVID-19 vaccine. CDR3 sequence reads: CASSLYGADTQYF. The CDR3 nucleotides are TGCGCCAGCAGCTTGTATGGTGCAGATACGCAGTATTTT.